This TCR beta chain stems from a study of monozygotic twins with inflammatory bowel disease (dated by TCRdb to 2018 to 2020). In terms of the full investigation: The complete study included about 28 monozygotic twin pairs: 19 IBD-discordant Danish pairs and nine German pairs, of which four were IBD-concordant and five were IBD-discordant. Each individual had, on average, about 151 000 unique TCRalpha sequences and 181 000 unique TCRbeta sequences available for analysis. The search for disease-associated traits relied mainly on comparing, within discordant pairs, IBD patients with their genetically identical healthy co-twins. Overall study results and their limits: Measured by the inverse Simpson index, TCRbeta repertoire diversity was lower in IBD patients than in their healthy co-twins. The analysis was unable to tell apart different T cell subtypes. Because patients were on differing immunosuppressive treatments, the repertoires may have picked up extra background noise and inter-individual variability. The results gave no support for a single strong signal or clonotype linked to IBD. Fewer clonotypes were shared with other individuals by IBD patients than by healthy twins, most markedly in patients showing signs of disease activity. Repertoire similarity did not differ between concordant and discordant twins, which could be due to limited statistical power.

An approximately 2.5 ml peripheral blood sample was drawn into PAXgene tubes per donor and stored at -80°C. Total RNA was isolated from whole blood with the PAXgene blood miRNA kit on an automated QIAcube, without T cell sorting. Deep TCRalpha and TCRbeta repertoire profiling with unique molecular barcoding was performed on peripheral blood of monozygotic twin pairs concordant or discordant for inflammatory bowel disease. For every twin pair, smoking habits were documented, and each individual was categorised as a current, former or never smoker. As for this clonotype: Its antigen remains undetermined.

Receptor libraries were prepared by 5' RACE. Preparation of each TCR library used 3,500 to 4,500 ng of total RNA. For each sample, cDNA synthesis was carried out in eight separate reactions using SMARTScribe reverse transcriptase. During cDNA synthesis, template switching was used to introduce unique molecular identifiers that contained a 6-nucleotide sample barcode. Two nested PCRs of roughly 16 and 10 cycles amplified the TCRalpha and TCRbeta cDNA, and bead purification followed each PCR. Before amplification, the cDNA was treated with uracil DNA-glycosylase and purified using the QIAquick PCR purification kit. In the second PCR, Illumina TruSeq-compatible adapters and sample-specific barcodes were added. TapeStation and Qubit were used to check library quality and concentration, and about 4.5 ng of each library was pooled. Sequencing of pooled libraries was carried out on an Illumina HiSeq2500 single-index Rapid Run using 2 x 100 bp reads and custom sequencing primers. The study's processing was this. MiGEC version 1.2.6 was used for UMI-based consensus assembly, which corrected PCR and sequencing errors. MiXCR version 2.1.1 handled V(D)J alignment, clonotype assembly and CDR3 extraction. To normalise gene usage, clonotype sharing and MAIT/NKT TCR abundance, the analysis used the top 1000, 10 000 and 20 000 clonotypes per sample. After downsampling to 27 000 UMIs, diversity was calculated as the inverse Simpson index using the vegan R package. Paired Mann-Whitney U tests were applied to discordant twin pairs, with Benjamini-Hochberg correction for multiple testing. TCRdb reanalyzed the reads, keeping one entry per CDR3 protein sequence and omitting DNA. These V and J calls rely on TCRdb rather than the paper's analysis. This sample's table contains 190,000 or so distinct CDR3 sequences. Around 1.5% of the sample lies in the top ten.

The cysteine opens and the phenylalanine closes a CDR3 of 15 amino acids. No DNA is recorded. CDR1 and CDR2 were assigned from the germline V gene (reference sequence) as SGHKS and YYEKEE. The sequence came from a human donor with ulcerative colitis or Crohn's disease, or a healthy co-twin of an affected twin (not recorded which). The sequenced sample consisted of blood. Recombination linked TRBV5-5 to TRBJ1-2; TCRdb reports TRBD1, a call that lacks DNA to check it against. CDR3 reads: CACSGTGGADYGYTF. Beyond the CDR3, the reference TRBV5-5 and TRBJ1-2 genes provide the residues; the full variable domain reads: DAGVTQSPTHLIKTRGQQVTLRCSPISGHKSVSWYQQVLGQGPQFIFQYYEKEERGRGNFPDRFSARQFPNYSSELNVNALLLGDSALYLCACSGTGGADYGYTFGSGTRLTVV.